The clone carrying this TCR beta chain has just a few counts. The sample comes from a study of early T cells in non-severe SARS-CoV-2 infection. TCRdb recomputed calls from the 5' RACE reads with MiXCR, one row per CDR3 protein. This table has 46,000 or so distinct CDR3 sequences, roughly 4% appearing once. CDR1 is KGHSH, CDR2 LQKENI, per germline. V was shortened by 3 bases and J by 1 base, with 16 bases between the two germline ends. The length of the CDR3 is 16 residues. V usage is TRBV18 and J usage is TRBJ2-7; possible D gene TRBD2, 5 bases. Sequencing was carried out using whole blood. This clonotype was obtained from an adult who was a healthcare worker with PCR-confirmed SARS-CoV-2 infection or an uninfected control (not recorded which). CDR3 amino acids: CASSPTDGMGSYEQYF. CDR3 bases: TGTGCCAGCTCACCGACCGACGGGATGGGATCCTACGAGCAGTACTTC.